Presented here are 13 T cell receptor beta chains from one specimen sequenced in a study of OX40 agonist ivuxolimab in advanced cancers. Method: immunoSEQ multiplex PCR; TCRdb's copy keeps in-frame clones and lacks some. The sample shows 70,000 to 95,000 clones, almost 90% of them seen only once. Source: CD4+ or CD8+ T cells sorted from blood, taken in a trial of the OX40 agonist ivuxolimab. The receptors derive from an adult with an advanced solid tumor such as melanoma, head and neck, liver or kidney cancer.

The chain employs TRBV7-9 and TRBJ2-5, with D unclear. The CDR3 sequence is 11 residues long. Trimming pared 5 bases from V and 5 bases from J, leaving 6 bases between. The germline CDR1 and CDR2 sequences are SEHNR and FQNEAQ (reference sequence). CDR3 protein: CASSETETQYF. DNA for the CDR3: TGTGCCAGCAGCGAAACCGAGACCCAGTACTTC.

The chain recombines TRBV9 with TRBJ2-2; no definite D call. Germline lookup yields CDR1 SGDLS and CDR2 YYNGEE. The CDR3 has 13 residues. V was pared by 0 bases and J by 8 bases, with 8 bases between. The CDR3 DNA reads as TGTGCCAGCAGCGTAGGCGGCACTGGGGAGCTGTTTTTT. Translated: CASSVGGTGELFF.

The V and J genes are TRBV18 and TRBJ2-7, with 11 bases fitting TRBD2. Looked up from germline, CDR1 is KGHSH and CDR2 is LQKENI. The CDR3 contains 14 residues. After removal of 3 bases from V and 5 bases from J, the junction contained 3 bases not matched to a gene. CDR3 DNA sequence: TGTGCCAGCTCACCTAGCGGGAGGGTCCACGAGCAGTACTTC. Protein: CASSPSGRVHEQYF. The complete variable domain, with remaining parts taken from reference TRBV18 and TRBJ2-7, reads NAGVMQNPRHLVRRRGQEARLRCSPMKGHSHVYWYRQLPEEGLKFMVYLQKENIIDESGMPKERFSAEFPKEGPSILRIQQVVRGDSAAYFCASSPSGRVHEQYFGPGTRLTVT.

This clone was seen just once. This rearrangement joins TRBV6-5 to TRBJ2-7; 11 nucleotides match TRBD2. Trimming at V came to 5 bases and at J to 7 bases, leaving 10 bases not matched to a gene. This CDR3 is built from 15 residues. Per germline, CDR1 MNHEY and CDR2 SVGAGI. The CDR3 reads CASSPPTSGINEQYF. The CDR3 DNA follows: TGTGCCAGCAGTCCACCGACTAGCGGGATTAATGAGCAGTACTTC.

V usage is TRBV7-2 and J usage is TRBJ2-3; 10 bases are shared with TRBD2. CDR3 length: 15 residues. Germline values: CDR1 SGHTA, CDR2 FQGNSA. Trimming took 5 bases from V and 2 from J; bases not matched to a gene: 4. The CDR3, as DNA: TGTGCCAGCAGCCGTAGCGGGAGGTCCACAGATACGCAGTATTTT. Encoded protein: CASSRSGRSTDTQYF.

The chain carries TRBV29-1 and TRBJ2-2, with D possibly matching TRBD1 (7 bases). Trimming stripped 8 bases from V and 5 bases from J, with 18 bases between. This CDR3 contains 14 residues. Germline-derived CDR1 and CDR2 are SQVTM and ANQGSEA. CDR3 sequence (DNA): TGCAGCACCAAAGGAGGGACAGCGACCGGGGAGCTGTTTTTT. Protein product: CSTKGGTATGELFF.

The chain links TRBV4-1 to TRBJ1-5, with D perhaps matching TRBD1 (5 bases). This CDR3 contains 18 residues. With 0 bases removed from V and 0 bases from J, the gap between germline ends came to 15 bases. The germline V gene encodes CDR1 MGHRA and CDR2 YSYEKL. The DNA for the CDR3 is TGCGCCAGCAGCCAAGAGATTAGGGGCACCTATAGCAATCAGCCCCAGCATTTT. As protein: CASSQEIRGTYSNQPQHF.

CDR3 sequence reads: CASTLTGAQGTEAFF. Written as DNA, the CDR3 is TGCGCCAGCACCCTAACAGGGGCGCAAGGCACTGAAGCTTTCTTT. This chain joins TRBV5-1 and TRBJ1-1, with 7 bases that match TRBD1. This CDR3 comprises 15 residues. Germline CDR1 and CDR2: SGHRS and YFSETQ. V lost 6 bases and J lost 4; bases outside the gene matches: 12.

V gene TRBV11-3 combines with J gene TRBJ1-4, with 7 positions matching TRBD1. V dropped 1 base and J dropped 5; count of bases not matched to a gene: 7. The CDR3 has 16 residues. Germline V gene data show CDR1 as SGHNT and CDR2 as YENEEA. The CDR3 DNA reads as TGTGCCAGCAGCTTAGCCCCGGCAGGGGGAAATGAAAAACTGTTTTTT. It codes for CASSLAPAGGNEKLFF.

The J gene is TRBJ2-1, the V gene TRBV11-2, with D possibly TRBD2 on 6 matching bases. The CDR3 has 13 residues. V was shortened by 5 bases and J by 6 bases, with 11 bases between the two germline ends. Germline V gene data show CDR1 as SGHAT and CDR2 as FQNNGV. The chain's CDR3 is CASSILARNEQFF. CDR3 nucleotide sequence: TGTGCCAGCAGCATACTAGCACGCAATGAGCAGTTCTTC.

This clone came up once. In DNA, the CDR3 is TGTGCCAGCAGTGACCCCGCGGGAGTGGGCACAGATACGCAGTATTTT. Encoded protein: CASSDPAGVGTDTQYF. V and J are TRBV2 and TRBJ2-3, with 7 bases fitting TRBD2. The CDR3 totals 16 residues. CDR1 and CDR2 from the germline V gene are SNHLY and FYNNEI. The V and J ends lost 3 bases and 1 base, in that order; junction bases with no gene match: 7. The variable domain in full, with the rest retrieved from reference TRBV2 and TRBJ2-3, is EPEVTQTPSHQVTQMGQEVILRCVPISNHLYFYWYRQILGQKVEFLVSFYNNEISEKSEIFDDQFSVERPDGSNFTLKIRSTKLEDSAMYFCASSDPAGVGTDTQYFGPGTRLTVL.

V gene TRBV13 combines with J gene TRBJ2-6; D perhaps matches TRBD2 (5 bases). V was cut by 5 bases and J by 2 bases, with 10 bases left in between. The CDR3 loop spans 15 amino acids. CDR1 is PRHDT, CDR2 FYEKMQ, per germline (reference sequence). The CDR3 region has the DNA TGTGCCAGCAGCCACGCCGGGACTGGGGCCAACGTCCTGACTTTC. Its protein is CASSHAGTGANVLTF.

The chain couples TRBV7-2 to TRBJ2-1; 9 bases are a match to TRBD2. Trimming took 3 bases from V and 6 from J; bases not matched to a gene: 12. This CDR3 comprises 17 residues. Germline CDR1 is SGHTA and CDR2 is FQGNSA. CDR3 residues: CASSFYPSGIFGNEQFF. CDR3 nucleotides: TGTGCCAGCAGCTTTTATCCTAGCGGGATTTTTGGCAATGAGCAGTTCTTC.